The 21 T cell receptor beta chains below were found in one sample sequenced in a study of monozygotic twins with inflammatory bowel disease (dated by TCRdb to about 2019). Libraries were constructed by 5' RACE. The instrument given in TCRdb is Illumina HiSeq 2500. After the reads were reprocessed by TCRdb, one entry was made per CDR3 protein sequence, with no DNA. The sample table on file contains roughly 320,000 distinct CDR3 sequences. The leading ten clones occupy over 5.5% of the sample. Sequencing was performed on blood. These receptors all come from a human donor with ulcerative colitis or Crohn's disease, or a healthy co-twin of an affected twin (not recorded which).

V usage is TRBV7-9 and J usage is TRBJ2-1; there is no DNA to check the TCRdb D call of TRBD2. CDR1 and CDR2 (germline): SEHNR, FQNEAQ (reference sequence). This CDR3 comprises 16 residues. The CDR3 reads CASSRPTSGGANEQFF.

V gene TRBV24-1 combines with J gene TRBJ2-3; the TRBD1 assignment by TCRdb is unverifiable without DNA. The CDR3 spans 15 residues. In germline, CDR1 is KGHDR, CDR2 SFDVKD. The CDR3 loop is CATSDQGYRTDTQYF.

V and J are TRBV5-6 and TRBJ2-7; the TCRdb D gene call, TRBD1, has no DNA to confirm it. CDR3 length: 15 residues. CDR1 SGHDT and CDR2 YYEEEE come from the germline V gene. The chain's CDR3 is CASSPGTGYIGEQYF.

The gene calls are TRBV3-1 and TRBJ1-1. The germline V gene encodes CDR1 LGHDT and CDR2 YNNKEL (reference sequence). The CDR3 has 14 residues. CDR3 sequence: CASSQFKGGTEAFF. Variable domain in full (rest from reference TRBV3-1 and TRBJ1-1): DTAVSQTPKYLVTQMGNDKSIKCEQNLGHDTMYWYKQDSKKFLKIMFSYNNKELIINETVPNRFSPKSPDKAHLNLHINSLELGDSAVYFCASSQFKGGTEAFFGQGTRLTVV.

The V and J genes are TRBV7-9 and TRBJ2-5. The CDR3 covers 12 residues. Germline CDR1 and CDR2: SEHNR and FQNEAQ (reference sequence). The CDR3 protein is CASSFEPETQYF.

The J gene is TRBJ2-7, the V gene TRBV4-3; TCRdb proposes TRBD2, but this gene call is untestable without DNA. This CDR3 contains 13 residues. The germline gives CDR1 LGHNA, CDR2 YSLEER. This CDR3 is CASIPRAVGEQYF.

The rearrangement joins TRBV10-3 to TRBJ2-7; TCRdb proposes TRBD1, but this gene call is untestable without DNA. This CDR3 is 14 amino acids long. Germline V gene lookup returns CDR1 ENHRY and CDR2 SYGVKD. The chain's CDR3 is CAISRTGDFYEQYF.

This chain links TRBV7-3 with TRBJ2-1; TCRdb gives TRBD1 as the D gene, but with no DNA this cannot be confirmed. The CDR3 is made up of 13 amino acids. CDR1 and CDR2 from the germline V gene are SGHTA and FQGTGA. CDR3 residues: CASSLVEQGKQFF. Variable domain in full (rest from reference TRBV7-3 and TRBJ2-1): GAGVSQTPSNKVTEKGKYVELRCDPISGHTALYWYRQSLGQGPEFLIYFQGTGAADDSGLPNDRFFAVRPEGSVSTLKIQRTERGDSAVYLCASSLVEQGKQFFGPGTRLTVL.

CDR3 protein: CASSLRQGVHQPQHF. J is TRBJ1-5 and V is TRBV5-6. This CDR3 is 15 amino acids long. The germline V gene has CDR1 SGHDT and CDR2 YYEEEE.

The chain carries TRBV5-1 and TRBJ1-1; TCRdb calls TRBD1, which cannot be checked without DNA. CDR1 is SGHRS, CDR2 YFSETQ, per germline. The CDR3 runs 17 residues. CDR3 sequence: CASRTGQGAFISTEAFF.

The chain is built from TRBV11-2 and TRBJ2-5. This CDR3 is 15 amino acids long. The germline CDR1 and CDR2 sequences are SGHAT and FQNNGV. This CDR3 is CASSLNQRSQETQYF.

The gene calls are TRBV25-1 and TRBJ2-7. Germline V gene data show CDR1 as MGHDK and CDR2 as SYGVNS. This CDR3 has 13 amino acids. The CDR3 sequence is CASRRSPSYEQYF.

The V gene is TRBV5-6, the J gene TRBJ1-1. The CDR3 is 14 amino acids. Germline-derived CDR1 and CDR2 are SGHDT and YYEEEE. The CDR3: CASSLDREGTEAFF.

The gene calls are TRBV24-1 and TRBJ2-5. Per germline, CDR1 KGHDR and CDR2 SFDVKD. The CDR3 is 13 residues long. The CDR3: CATSVAGIETQYF.

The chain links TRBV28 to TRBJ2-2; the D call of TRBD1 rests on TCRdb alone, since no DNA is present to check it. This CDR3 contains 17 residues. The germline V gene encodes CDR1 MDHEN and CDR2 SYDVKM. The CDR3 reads CASNLQGLIQNTGELFF.

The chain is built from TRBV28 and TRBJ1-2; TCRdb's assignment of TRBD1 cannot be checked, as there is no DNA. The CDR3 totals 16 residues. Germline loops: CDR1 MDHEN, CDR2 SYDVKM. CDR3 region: CASCHGTDVFLYGYTF.

CDR3 region: CASSLLAGVNNEQFF. The chain has TRBV5-1 and TRBJ2-1; TCRdb outputs TRBD2, but without DNA this stays unchecked. Germline-derived CDR1 and CDR2 are SGHRS and YFSETQ. The CDR3 is 15 residues long.

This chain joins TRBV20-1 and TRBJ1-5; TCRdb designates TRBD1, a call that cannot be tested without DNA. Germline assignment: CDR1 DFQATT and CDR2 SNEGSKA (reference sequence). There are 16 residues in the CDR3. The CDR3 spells CSAADSLGVINQPQHF.

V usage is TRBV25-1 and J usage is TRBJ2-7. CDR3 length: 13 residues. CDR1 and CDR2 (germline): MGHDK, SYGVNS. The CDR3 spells CASSEYGVVEQYF.

CDR3: CASSLNSRQGFAGELFF. The rearrangement links TRBV5-1 to TRBJ2-2; TCRdb proposes TRBD1, but this gene call is untestable without DNA. Germline loops: CDR1 SGHRS, CDR2 YFSETQ. The CDR3 extends over 17 amino acids.

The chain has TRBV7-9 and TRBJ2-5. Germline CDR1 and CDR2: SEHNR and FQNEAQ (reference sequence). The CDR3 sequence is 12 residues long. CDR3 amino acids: CASSSVIQTQYF.